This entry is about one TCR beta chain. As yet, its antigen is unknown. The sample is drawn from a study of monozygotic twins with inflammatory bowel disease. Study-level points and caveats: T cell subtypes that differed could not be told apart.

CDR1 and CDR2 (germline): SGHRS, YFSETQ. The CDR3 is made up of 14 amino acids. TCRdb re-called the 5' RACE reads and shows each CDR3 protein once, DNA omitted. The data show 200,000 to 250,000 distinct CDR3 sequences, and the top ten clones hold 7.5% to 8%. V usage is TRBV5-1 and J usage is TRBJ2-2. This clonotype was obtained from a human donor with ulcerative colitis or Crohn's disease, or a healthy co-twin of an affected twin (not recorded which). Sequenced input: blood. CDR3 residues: CASSIDKITGELFF.